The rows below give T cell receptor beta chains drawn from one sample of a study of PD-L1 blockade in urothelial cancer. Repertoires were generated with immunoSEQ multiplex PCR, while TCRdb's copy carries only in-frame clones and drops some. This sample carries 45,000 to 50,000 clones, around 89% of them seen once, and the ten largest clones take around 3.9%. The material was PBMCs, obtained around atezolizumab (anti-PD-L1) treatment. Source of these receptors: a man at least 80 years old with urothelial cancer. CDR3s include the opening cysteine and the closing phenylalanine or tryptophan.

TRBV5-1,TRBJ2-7,CASSSGDRGSYEQYF
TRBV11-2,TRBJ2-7,CASSFLGSYEQYF
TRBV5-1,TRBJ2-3,CASSSNPSGTDTQYF
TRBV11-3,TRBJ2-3,CASSLRSSTDTQYF
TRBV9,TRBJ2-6,CASSRGLAGAGANVLTF
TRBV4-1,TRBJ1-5,CASSQDHNQPQHF
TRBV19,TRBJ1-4,CASAAIGRRDATNEKLFF
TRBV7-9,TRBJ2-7,CASSNDRTSSYEQYF
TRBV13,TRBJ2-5,CASSGSSQETQYF
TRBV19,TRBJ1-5,CASSIRQGTYNQPQHF
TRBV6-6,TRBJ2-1,CASRTSGYNEQFF
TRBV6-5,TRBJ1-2,CASSYSGTEGYGYTF
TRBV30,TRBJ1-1,CAWGQGNTEAFF
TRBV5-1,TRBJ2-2,CASRPTGGSAGELFF
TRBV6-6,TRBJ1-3,CASSYSSGSSGNTIYF
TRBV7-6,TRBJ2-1,CASSLALAKHNEQFF
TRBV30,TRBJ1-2,CAWSGGRRSNYGYTF
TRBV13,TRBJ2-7,CASSLGGTSGRAAEQYF
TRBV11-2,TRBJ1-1,CASSAGRPTEAFF
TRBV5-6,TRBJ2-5,CASSLSGRWETQYF
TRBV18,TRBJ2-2,CASSPSQGGDTGELFF
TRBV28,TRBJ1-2,CASNQGQGRNYGYTF
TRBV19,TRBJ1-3,CASSTSGGAAGNTIYF
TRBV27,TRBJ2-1,CASAGHGGGPLYNEQFF
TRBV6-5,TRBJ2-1,CASSYRGGKDNEQFF
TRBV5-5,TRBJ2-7,CASSLIPGYEQYF
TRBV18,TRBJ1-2,CASSSGQGYGPGYGYTF
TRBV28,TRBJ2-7,CASSSTPMRGHEQYF
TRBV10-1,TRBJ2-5,CASSETSGGQETQYF
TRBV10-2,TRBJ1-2,CASSDPGTAGYGYTF
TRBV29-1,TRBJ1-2,CSLPRSSRGDGYTF
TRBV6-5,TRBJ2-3,CASSYSRDAADTQYF
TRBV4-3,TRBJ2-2,CASSLYSTGNTGELFF
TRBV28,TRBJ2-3,CASSFYDRVMDTQYF
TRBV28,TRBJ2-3,CASSGTSGTTRADTQYF
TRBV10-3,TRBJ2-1,CAITVTGDSEQFF
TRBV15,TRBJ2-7,CATSRGVEQYF
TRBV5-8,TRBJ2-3,CASSLLRGGTQYF
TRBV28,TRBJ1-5,CASTKYRVGDQPQHF
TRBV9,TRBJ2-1,CASSALSTPPRGTHNEQFF
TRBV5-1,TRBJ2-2,CASISGSVNTGELFF
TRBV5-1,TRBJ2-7,CASSLRTGPQQYF
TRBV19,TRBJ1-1,CASSTTGGSSTEAFF
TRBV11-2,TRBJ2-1,CASSLVAGGSYNEQFF
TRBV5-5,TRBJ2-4,CASSLGGIENIQYF
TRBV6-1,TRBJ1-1,CASSREESTEAFF
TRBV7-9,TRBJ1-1,CASSLEGQGQRAFF
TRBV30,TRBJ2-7,CAWEPGVGYEQYF
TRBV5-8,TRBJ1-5,CASSTGRTGNQPQHF
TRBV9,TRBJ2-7,CASSSTSGRAAYEQYF
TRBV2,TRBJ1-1,CASSASSTGVTEAFF
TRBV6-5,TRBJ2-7,CASTPRRAGETEQYF
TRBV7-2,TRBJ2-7,CASSLAPRGGGEQYF
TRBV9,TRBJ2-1,CASSVAYGSVWGGNEQFF
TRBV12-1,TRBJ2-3,CASSFALGAGVDTQYF